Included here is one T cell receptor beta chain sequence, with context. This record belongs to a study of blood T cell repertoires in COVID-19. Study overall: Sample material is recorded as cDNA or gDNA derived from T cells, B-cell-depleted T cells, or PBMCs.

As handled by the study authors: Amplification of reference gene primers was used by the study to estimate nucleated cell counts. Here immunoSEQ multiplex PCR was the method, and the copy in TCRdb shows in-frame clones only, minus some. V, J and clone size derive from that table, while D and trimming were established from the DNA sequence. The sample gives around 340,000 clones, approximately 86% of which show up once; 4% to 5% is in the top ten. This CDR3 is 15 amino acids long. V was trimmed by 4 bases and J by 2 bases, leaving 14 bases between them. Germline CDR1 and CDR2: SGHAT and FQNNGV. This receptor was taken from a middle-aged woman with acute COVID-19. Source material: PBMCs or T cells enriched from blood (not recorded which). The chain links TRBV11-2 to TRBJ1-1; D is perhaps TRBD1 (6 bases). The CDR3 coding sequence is TGTGCCAGCAGCTCGTGGTCAGGGGTAAACACTGAAGCTTTCTTT. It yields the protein CASSSWSGVNTEAFF.